The rows below give T cell receptor beta chains drawn from one sample of a study of blood T cell repertoires in COVID-19. Profiled with immunoSEQ multiplex PCR; TCRdb holds only in-frame clones, not every one. The sample includes about 300,000 clones, around 88% seen only once; the top ten take 5.5% to 7%. The sample comprised peripheral blood. The receptors come from a woman in her twenties or thirties who had recovered from COVID-19. The CDR3 runs from the conserved cysteine through the conserved F or W. D genes are given only for firm matches. Size is stated for part of the rows, as once, few or many counts, or as a class when the clone is expanded.

>few|TRBJ2-1|TRBD2|TRBV5-1
CASSLVATSGAYNEQFF
TGCGCCAGCAGCTTGGTCGCCACTAGCGGGGCCTACAATGAGCAGTTCTTC
>NA|TRBJ2-5|NA|TRBV24-1
CATSDLSLAETQYF
TGTGCCACCAGTGATTTGAGCCTAGCGGAGACCCAGTACTTC
>NA|TRBJ2-7|TRBD2|TRBV5-4
CASSFREGGSEQYF
TGTGCCAGCAGCTTCCGGGAGGGGGGTTCAGAGCAGTACTTC
>NA|TRBJ1-2|TRBD1|TRBV9
CASSVGQGGNYGYTF
TGTGCCAGCAGCGTAGGACAGGGAGGTAACTATGGCTACACCTTC
>NA|TRBJ2-7|NA|TRBV30
CAWSGVTLGAEQYF
TGTGCCTGGAGCGGGGTAACCCTTGGCGCCGAGCAGTACTTC
>NA|TRBJ2-3|NA|TRBV7-8
CASSFLSGSTDTQYF
TGTGCCAGCAGCTTTTTATCGGGGTCCACAGATACGCAGTATTTT
>once|TRBJ1-3|NA|TRBV30
CAWIRSSGNTIYF
TGTGCCTGGATCCGGAGCTCTGGAAACACCATATATTTT
>once|TRBJ2-1|TRBD1|TRBV7-2
CASSLGQGFYNEQFF
TGTGCCAGCAGCCTGGGACAGGGGTTTTACAATGAGCAGTTCTTC
>once|TRBJ2-7|NA|TRBV4-3
CASSQGGGVGFVF
TGCGCCAGCAGCCAAGGAGGAGGGGTAGGTTTCGTCTTC
>once|TRBJ1-4|NA|TRBV19
CASSIPGATNEKLFF
TGTGCCAGTAGTATCCCGGGGGCAACTAATGAAAAACTGTTTTTT
>NA|TRBJ2-1|NA|TRBV24-1
CATSEGQGGNEQFF
TGTGCCACCAGTGAAGGGCAGGGGGGCAATGAGCAGTTCTTC
>few|TRBJ1-5|TRBD1|TRBV28
CASSLGTGGSQPQHF
TGTGCCAGCAGTTTGGGGACAGGGGGCTCCCAGCCCCAGCATTTT
>NA|TRBJ2-5|TRBD2|TRBV28
CASSSGLAGGIQETQYF
TGTGCCAGCAGTTCGGGACTAGCGGGGGGCATCCAAGAGACCCAGTACTTC
>few|TRBJ2-3|NA|TRBV5-1
CASSSSSSGDTQYF
TGCGCCAGCAGCTCCTCCTCGTCCGGAGATACGCAGTATTTT
>NA|TRBJ2-5|TRBD2|TRBV20-1
CSASLAGGLGETQYF
TGCAGTGCTAGTTTGGCGGGGGGTCTGGGGGAGACCCAGTACTTC
>NA|TRBJ2-7|NA|TRBV5-1
CASSASGEQYF
TGCGCCAGCAGCGCCTCGGGCGAGCAGTACTTC
>NA|TRBJ1-2|TRBD1|TRBV5-4
CASSSAQGANYGYTF
TGTGCCAGCAGCTCCGCCCAGGGGGCTAACTATGGCTACACCTTC
>NA|TRBJ1-2|TRBD1|TRBV4-2
CASSPRDRGRRSYGYTF
TGTGCCAGCAGCCCGCGGGACAGGGGGCGAAGAAGCTATGGCTACACCTTC
>NA|TRBJ2-1|NA|TRBV2
CASRRENYNEQFF
TGTGCCAGCAGGAGGGAGAACTACAATGAGCAGTTCTTC